These T cell receptor beta chains were read from a single sample in a study of post-analysis software for immune sequencing data. MiXCR, run by TCRdb on the PCR reads, gives a single entry per CDR3 protein. The sample includes approximately 440,000 distinct CDR3 sequences, roughly 46% seen only once; the top ten take about 12%. Input material: blood. These receptors were taken from a girl aged 10 to 17 with multiple sclerosis. Each CDR3 is given with its conserved first and last residue. Each record gives: V gene, J gene, D gene, clone size, CDR3 protein, CDR3 DNA. D genes are given only for firm matches. Some rows have no size entry. The others give once, few or many, or a class for an expanded clone.

TRBV6-1	TRBJ1-1	.	few	CASSESGKRYWWTEAFF	TGTGCCAGCAGTGAATCCGGGAAGAGGTATTGGTGGACTGAAGCTTTCTTT
TRBV7-9	TRBJ1-2	.	few	CASSQRAGVGYGYTF	TGTGCCAGCAGCCAAAGGGCAGGGGTTGGCTATGGCTACACCTTC
TRBV20-1	TRBJ2-7	.	few	CSASVGGDEQYF	TGCAGTGCTAGCGTGGGGGGTGACGAGCAGTACTTC
TRBV29-1	TRBJ2-3	.	.	CSVRRDNTDTQYF	TGCAGCGTTAGACGGGACAACACAGATACGCAGTATTTT
TRBV28	TRBJ2-7	TRBD1	.	CASRDDRTGSYEQYF	TGTGCCAGCAGGGATGACCGGACAGGCTCCTACGAGCAGTACTTC
TRBV11-2	TRBJ1-1	.	.	CASSLDIPPQGPLFSTEAFF	TGTGCCAGCAGCTTAGATATCCCCCCGCAGGGGCCGCTTTTCAGTACTGAAGCTTTCTTT
TRBV4-1	TRBJ1-4	.	.	CASSQVLGGDEKLFF	TGCGCCAGCAGCCAAGTATTAGGGGGGGATGAAAAACTGTTTTTT
TRBV20-1	TRBJ2-7	.	few	CSALNYEQYF	TGCAGTGCCTTGAACTACGAGCAGTACTTC
TRBV11-1	TRBJ2-1	TRBD2	.	CASSLGEYNGRHYSGSYNEQFF	TGTGCCAGCAGCTTAGGAGAATACAACGGGAGGCATTATTCAGGCTCCTACAATGAGCAGTTCTTC
TRBV27	TRBJ2-1	.	.	CASSHTKQEGWSYNEQFF	TGTGCCAGCAGTCATACTAAACAGGAGGGTTGGTCCTACAATGAGCAGTTCTTC
TRBV5-1	TRBJ2-1	.	few	CASSDGTADEQFF	TGCGCCAGCAGCGACGGTACCGCTGATGAGCAGTTCTTC
TRBV5-1	TRBJ2-1	.	once	CASMAQGYEQFF	TGCGCCAGCATGGCTCAGGGATATGAGCAGTTCTTC
TRBV24-1	TRBJ2-1	TRBD2	few	CATSARGTSGRGSYNEQFF	TGTGCCACCAGTGCCCGAGGGACTAGCGGGAGGGGCTCCTACAATGAGCAGTTCTTC
TRBV20-1	TRBJ2-4	.	.	CSAVRDVEQYF	TGCAGTGCTGTCCGGGACGTTGAGCAGTACTTC